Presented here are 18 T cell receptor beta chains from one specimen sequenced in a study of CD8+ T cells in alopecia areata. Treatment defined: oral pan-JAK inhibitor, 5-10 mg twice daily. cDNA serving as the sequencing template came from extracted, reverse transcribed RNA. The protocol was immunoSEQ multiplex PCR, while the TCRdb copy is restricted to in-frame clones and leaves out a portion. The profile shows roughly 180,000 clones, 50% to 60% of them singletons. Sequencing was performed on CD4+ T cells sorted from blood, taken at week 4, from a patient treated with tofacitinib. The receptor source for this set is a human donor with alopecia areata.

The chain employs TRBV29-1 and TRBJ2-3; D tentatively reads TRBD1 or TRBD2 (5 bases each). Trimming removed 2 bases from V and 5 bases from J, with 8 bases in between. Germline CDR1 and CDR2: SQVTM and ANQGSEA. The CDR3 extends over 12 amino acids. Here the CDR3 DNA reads TGCAGCGTTGAATTTGGGGGAGATACGCAGTATTTT. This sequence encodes CSVEFGGDTQYF.

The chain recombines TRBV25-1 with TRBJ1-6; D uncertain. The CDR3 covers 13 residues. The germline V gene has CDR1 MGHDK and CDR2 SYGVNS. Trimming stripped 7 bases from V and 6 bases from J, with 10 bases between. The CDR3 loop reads CASTEDPNSPLHF. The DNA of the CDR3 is TGTGCCAGCACGGAGGACCCTAATTCACCCCTCCACTTT. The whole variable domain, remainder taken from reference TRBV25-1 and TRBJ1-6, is EADIYQTPRYLVIGTGKKITLECSQTMGHDKMYWYQQDPGMELHLIHYSYGVNSTEKGDLSSESTVSRIRTEHFPLTLESARPSHTSQYLCASTEDPNSPLHFGNGTRLTVT.

CDR3 coding DNA: TGTGCCAGCAGCGAAGCAGATACGCAGTATTTT. It codes for CASSEADTQYF. This rearrangement joins TRBV7-9 to TRBJ2-3; no firm D call. Per the germline V gene, CDR1 is SEHNR and CDR2 is FQNEAQ (reference sequence). This CDR3 region has 11 residues. The germline V and J ends were trimmed by 5 bases and 4 bases, with 4 bases remaining between them.

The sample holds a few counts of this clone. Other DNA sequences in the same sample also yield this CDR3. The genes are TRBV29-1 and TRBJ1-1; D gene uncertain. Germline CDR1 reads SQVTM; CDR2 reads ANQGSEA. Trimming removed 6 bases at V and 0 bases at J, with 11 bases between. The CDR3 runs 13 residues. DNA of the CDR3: TGCAGCGTCCGACCGCTAATGAACACTGAAGCTTTCTTT. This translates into CSVRPLMNTEAFF.

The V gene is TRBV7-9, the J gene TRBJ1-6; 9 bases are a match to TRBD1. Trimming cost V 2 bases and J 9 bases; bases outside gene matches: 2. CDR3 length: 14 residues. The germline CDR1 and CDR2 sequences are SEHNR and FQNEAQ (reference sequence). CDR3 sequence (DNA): TGTGCCAGCAGCTTATCGACAGGGGGTTCACCCCTCCACTTT. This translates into CASSLSTGGSPLHF.

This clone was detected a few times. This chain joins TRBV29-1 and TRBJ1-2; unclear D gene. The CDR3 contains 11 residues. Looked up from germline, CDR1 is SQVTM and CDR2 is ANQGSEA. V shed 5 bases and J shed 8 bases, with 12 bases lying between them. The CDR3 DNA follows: TGCAGCGTTTTAAGCGGCGGGGGCTACACCTTC. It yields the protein CSVLSGGGYTF.

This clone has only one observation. The CDR3 spells CASSSTGTTQETQYF. Written as DNA, the CDR3 is TGTGCCAGCAGCTCAACCGGGACTACACAAGAGACCCAGTACTTC. The chain carries TRBV7-2 and TRBJ2-5; 7 bases match TRBD2. Germline V gene sequence: CDR1 SGHTA, CDR2 FQGNSA. With 4 bases clipped from V and 2 bases from J, the junction kept 7 bases outside the gene matches. This CDR3 has 15 amino acids.

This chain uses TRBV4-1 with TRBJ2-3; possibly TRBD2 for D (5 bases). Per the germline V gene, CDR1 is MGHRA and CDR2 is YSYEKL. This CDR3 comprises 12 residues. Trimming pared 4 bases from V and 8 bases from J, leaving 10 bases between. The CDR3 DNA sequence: TGCGCCAGCAGCCCAACCGGACTTACGCAGTATTTT. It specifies CASSPTGLTQYF.

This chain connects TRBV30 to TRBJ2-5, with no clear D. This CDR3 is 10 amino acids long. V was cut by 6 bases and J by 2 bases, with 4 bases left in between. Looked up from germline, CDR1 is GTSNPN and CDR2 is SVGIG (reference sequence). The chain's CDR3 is CACQQETQYF. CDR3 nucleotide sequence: TGTGCCTGTCAGCAAGAGACCCAGTACTTC.

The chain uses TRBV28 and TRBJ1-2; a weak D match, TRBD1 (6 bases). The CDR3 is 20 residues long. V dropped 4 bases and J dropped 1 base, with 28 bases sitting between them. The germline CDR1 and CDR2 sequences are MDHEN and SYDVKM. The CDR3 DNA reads TGTGCCAGCAGTTCCCGTGGACAGATTTCCCGGTGGACAGTTAACTATGGCTACACCTTC. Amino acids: CASSSRGQISRWTVNYGYTF.

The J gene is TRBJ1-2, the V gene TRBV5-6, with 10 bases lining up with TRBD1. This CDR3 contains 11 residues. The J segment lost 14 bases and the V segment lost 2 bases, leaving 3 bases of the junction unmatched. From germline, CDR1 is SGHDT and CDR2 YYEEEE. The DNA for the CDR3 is TGTGCCAGCAGCTTCCGGGACAGGGGAACCTTC. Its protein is CASSFRDRGTF.

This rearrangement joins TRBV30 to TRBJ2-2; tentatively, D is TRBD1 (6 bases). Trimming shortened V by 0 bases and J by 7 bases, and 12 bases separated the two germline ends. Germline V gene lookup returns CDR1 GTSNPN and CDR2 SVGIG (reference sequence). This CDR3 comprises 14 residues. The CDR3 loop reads CAWSVYRVDGELFF. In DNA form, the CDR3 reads TGTGCCTGGAGTGTATACAGGGTGGACGGGGAGCTGTTTTTT.

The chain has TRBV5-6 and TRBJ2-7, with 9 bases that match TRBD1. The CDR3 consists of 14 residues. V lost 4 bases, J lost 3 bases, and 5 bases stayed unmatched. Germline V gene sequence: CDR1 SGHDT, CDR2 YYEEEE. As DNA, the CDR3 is TGTGCCAGCAGCACTCCGGGACAGGGCTACGAGCAGTACTTC. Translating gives CASSTPGQGYEQYF.

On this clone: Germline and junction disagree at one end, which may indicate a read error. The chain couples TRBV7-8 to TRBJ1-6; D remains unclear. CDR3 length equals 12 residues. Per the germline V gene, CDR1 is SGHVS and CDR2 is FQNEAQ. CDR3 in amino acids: CASSLTVLPLFF. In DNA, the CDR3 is TGTGCCAGCAGCTTAACAGTGCTACCCTTATTCTTT.

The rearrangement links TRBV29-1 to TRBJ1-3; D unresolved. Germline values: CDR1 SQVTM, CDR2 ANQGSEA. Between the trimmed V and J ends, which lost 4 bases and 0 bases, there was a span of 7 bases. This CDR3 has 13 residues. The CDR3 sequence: CSVGGSSGNTIYF. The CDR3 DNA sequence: TGCAGCGTTGGAGGGTCCTCTGGAAACACCATATATTTT.

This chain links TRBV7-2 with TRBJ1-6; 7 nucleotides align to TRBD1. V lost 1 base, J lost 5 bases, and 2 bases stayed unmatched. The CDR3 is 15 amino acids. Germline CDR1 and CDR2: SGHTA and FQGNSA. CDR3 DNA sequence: TGTGCCAGCAGCTTAGGACAGGGACATAATTCACCCCTCCACTTT. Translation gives CASSLGQGHNSPLHF.

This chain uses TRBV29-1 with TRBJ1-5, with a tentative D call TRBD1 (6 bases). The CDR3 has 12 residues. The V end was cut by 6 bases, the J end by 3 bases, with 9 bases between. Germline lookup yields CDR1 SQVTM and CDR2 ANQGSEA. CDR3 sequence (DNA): TGCAGCGTCTGGACAGACAATCAGCCCCAGCATTTT. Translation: CSVWTDNQPQHF.

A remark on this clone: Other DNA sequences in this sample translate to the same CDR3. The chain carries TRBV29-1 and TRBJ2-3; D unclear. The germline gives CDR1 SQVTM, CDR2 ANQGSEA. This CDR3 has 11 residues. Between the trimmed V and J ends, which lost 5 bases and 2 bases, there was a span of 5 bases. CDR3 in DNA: TGCAGCGTTACCGACACAGATACGCAGTATTTT. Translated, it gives CSVTDTDTQYF.